This TCR beta chain originates from a study of blood T cell repertoires in COVID-19. Study context: T cells, B-cell-depleted T cells, or PBMCs provided the cDNA or gDNA that served as material.

Germline values: CDR1 SGHRS, CDR2 YFSETQ. This CDR3 spans 15 amino acids. Trimming shortened V by 4 bases and J by 0 bases, and 13 bases separated the two germline ends. Those enrolled, adults aged roughly 18 to 90 years, came from roughly 23 US areas. Researchers sorted participants into cohorts using their self-reported clinical history. Two negative PCRs, clearance, or symptom resolution characterized the recovered Cohort 3 donors. The repertoire was sequenced with immunoSEQ multiplex PCR; TCRdb's copy has only in-frame clones and lacks some. The table shows some 240,000 clones, with about 80% occurring only once.

What was sequenced was PBMCs or T cells enriched from blood (not recorded which). V is TRBV5-1 and J is TRBJ2-5, with D perhaps matching TRBD1 (6 bases). The TCR sequence derives from a man aged 50-60 years who had recovered from COVID-19. The CDR3 DNA reads as TGCGCCAGCAGCATGAGGCAGGGGAACCAAGAGACCCAGTACTTC. This codes for CASSMRQGNQETQYF.